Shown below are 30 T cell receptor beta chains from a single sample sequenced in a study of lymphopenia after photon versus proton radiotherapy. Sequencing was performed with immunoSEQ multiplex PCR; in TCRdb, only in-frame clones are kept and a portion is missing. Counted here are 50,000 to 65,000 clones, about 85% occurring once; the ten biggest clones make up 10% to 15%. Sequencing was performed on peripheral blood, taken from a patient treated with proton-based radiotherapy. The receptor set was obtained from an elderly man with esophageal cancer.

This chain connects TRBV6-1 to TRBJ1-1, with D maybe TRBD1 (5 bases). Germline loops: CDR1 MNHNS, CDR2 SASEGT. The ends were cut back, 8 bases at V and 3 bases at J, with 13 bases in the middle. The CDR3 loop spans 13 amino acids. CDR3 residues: CASCSGADTEAFF. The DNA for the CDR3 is TGTGCCAGCTGTTCCGGGGCGGACACTGAAGCTTTCTTT.

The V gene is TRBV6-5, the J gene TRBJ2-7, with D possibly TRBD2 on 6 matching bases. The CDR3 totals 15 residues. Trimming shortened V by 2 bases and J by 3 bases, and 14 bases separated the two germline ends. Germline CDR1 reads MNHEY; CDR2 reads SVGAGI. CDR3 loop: CASSYGPGVNYEQYF. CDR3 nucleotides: TGTGCCAGCAGTTACGGCCCGGGGGTCAACTACGAGCAGTACTTC.

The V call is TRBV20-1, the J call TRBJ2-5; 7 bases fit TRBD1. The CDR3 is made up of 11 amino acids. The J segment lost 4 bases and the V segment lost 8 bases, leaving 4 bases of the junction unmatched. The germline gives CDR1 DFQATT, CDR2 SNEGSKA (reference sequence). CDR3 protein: CSSDRAETQYF. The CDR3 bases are TGCAGTTCAGACAGGGCAGAGACCCAGTACTTC.

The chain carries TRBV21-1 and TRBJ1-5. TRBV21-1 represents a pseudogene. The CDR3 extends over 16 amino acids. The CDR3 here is CASSKVEARGNQPQHF. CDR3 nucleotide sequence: TGTGCCAGCAGCAAAGTGGAGGCGCGAGGCAATCAGCCCCAGCATTTT.

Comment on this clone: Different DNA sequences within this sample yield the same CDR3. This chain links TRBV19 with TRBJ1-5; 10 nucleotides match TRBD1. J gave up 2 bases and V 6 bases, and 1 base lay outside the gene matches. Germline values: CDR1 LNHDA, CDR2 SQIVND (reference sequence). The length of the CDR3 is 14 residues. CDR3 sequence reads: CASSGTGGNQPQHF. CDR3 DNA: TGTGCCAGTAGCGGGACAGGGGGCAATCAGCCCCAGCATTTT.

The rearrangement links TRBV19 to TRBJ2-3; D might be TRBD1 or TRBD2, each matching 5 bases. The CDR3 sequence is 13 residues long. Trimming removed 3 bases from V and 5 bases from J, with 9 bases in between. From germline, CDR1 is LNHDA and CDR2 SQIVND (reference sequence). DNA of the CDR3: TGTGCCAGTAGTATGGGGGTTAGAGATACGCAGTATTTT. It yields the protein CASSMGVRDTQYF.

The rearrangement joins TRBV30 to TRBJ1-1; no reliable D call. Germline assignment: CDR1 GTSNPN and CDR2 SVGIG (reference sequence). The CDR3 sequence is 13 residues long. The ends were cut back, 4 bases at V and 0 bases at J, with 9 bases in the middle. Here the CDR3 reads CAWTIKMNTEAFF. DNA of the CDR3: TGTGCCTGGACAATCAAGATGAACACTGAAGCTTTCTTT.

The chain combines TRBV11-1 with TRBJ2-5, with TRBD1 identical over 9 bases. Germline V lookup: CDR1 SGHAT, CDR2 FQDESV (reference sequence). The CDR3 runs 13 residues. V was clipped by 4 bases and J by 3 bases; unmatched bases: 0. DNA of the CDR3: TGTGCCAGCAGCTGGACAGGGGAAGAGACCCAGTACTTC. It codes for CASSWTGEETQYF.

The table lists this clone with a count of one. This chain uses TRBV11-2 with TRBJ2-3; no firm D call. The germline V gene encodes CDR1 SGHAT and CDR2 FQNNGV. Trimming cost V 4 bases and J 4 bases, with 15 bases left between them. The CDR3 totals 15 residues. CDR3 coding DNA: TGTGCCAGCAGCTCCCTAAAACAGCCCCCAGATACGCAGTATTTT. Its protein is CASSSLKQPPDTQYF.

Written as DNA, the CDR3 is TGTGCCAGCAGCTCCCCCGCAGTAATCCAAGAGACCCAGTACTTC. Its translation: CASSSPAVIQETQYF. This sequence joins TRBV5-4 and TRBJ2-5, with no clear D. V shed 3 bases and J shed 1 base, with 13 bases lying between them. Germline CDR1 is SGHNT and CDR2 is YYREEE (reference sequence). The CDR3 loop spans 15 amino acids.

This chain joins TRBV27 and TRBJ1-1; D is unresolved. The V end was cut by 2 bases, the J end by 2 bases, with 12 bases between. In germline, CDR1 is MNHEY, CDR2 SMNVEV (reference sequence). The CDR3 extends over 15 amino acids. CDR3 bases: TGTGCCAGCAGTTTACTGGGATTGATCAACACTGAAGCTTTCTTT. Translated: CASSLLGLINTEAFF.

Written as DNA, the CDR3 is TGTGCCAGTAGGGTCGCCTACATGAACACTGAAGCTTTCTTT. Protein product: CASRVAYMNTEAFF. The gene calls are TRBV2 and TRBJ1-1; D is unresolved. The V end was cut by 9 bases, the J end by 0 bases, with 14 bases between. The CDR3 is made up of 14 amino acids. Germline assignment: CDR1 SNHLY and CDR2 FYNNEI.

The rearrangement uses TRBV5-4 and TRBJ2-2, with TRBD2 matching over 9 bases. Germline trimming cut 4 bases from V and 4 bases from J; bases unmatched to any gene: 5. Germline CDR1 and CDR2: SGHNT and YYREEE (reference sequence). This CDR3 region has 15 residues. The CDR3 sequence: CASSTGLALTGELFF. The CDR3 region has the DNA TGTGCCAGCAGCACGGGACTAGCCCTCACCGGGGAGCTGTTTTTT.

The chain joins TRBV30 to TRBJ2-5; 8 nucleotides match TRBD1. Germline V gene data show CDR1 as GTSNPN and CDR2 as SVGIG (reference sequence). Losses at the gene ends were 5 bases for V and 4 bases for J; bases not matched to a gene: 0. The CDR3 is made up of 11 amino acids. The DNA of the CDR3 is TGTGCCTGGGACAGGGGAGAGACCCAGTACTTC. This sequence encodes CAWDRGETQYF. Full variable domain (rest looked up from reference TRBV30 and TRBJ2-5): SQTIHQWPATLVQPVGSPLSLECTVEGTSNPNLYWYRQAAGRGLQLLFYSVGIGQISSEVPQNLSASRPQDRQFILSSKKLLLSDSGFYLCAWDRGETQYFGPGTRLLVL.

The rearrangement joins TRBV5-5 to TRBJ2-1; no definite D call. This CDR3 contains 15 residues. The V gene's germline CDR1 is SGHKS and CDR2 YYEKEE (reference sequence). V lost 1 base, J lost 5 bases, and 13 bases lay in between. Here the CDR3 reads CASSLSGGDHNEQFF. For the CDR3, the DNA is TGTGCCAGCAGCTTGAGTGGCGGAGACCACAATGAGCAGTTCTTC.

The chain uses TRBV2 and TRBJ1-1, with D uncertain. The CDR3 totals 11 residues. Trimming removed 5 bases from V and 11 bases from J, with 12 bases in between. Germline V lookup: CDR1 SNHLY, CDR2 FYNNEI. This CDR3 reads CASSTAPWAFF. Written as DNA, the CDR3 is TGTGCCAGCAGTACAGCCCCTTGGGCTTTCTTT.

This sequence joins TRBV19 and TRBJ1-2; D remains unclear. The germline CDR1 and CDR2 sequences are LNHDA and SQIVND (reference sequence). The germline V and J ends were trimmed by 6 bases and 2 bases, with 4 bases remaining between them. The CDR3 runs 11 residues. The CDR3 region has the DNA TGTGCCAGTAGCCCGAACTATGGCTACACCTTC. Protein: CASSPNYGYTF.

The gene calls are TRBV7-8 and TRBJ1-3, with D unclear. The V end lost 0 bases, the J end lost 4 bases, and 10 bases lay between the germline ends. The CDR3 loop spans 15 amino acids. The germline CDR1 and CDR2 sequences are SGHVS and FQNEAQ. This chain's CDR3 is CASSLALGNGNTIYF. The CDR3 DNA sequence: TGTGCCAGCAGCTTAGCGCTGGGGAACGGAAACACCATATATTTT.

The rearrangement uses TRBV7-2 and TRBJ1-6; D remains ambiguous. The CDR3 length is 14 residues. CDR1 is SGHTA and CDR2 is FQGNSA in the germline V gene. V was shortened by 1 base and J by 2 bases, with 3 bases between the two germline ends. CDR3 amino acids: CASSLDAYNSPLHF. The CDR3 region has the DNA TGTGCCAGCAGCTTAGACGCCTATAATTCACCCCTCCACTTT.

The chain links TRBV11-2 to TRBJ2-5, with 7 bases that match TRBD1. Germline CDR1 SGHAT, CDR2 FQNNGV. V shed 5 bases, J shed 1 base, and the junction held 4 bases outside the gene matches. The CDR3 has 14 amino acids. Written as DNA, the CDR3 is TGTGCCAGCAGCGCCGGGACAGTCCAAGAGACCCAGTACTTC. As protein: CASSAGTVQETQYF. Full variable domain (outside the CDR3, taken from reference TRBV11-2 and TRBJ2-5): EAGVAQSPRYKIIEKRQSVAFWCNPISGHATLYWYQQILGQGPKLLIQFQNNGVVDDSQLPKDRFSAERLKGVDSTLKIQPAKLEDSAVYLCASSAGTVQETQYFGPGTRLLVL.

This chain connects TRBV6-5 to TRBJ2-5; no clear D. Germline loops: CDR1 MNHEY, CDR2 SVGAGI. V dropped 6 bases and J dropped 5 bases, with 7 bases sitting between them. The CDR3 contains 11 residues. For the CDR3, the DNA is TGTGCCAGCAGAACGTTGGAGACCCAGTACTTC. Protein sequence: CASRTLETQYF.

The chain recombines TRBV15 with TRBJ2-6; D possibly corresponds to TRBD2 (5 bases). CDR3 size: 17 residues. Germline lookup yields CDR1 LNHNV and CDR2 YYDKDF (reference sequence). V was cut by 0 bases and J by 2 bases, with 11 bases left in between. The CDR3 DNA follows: TGTGCCACCAGCAGAGATGGCGGGTCTCCTGGGGCCAACGTCCTGACTTTC. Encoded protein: CATSRDGGSPGANVLTF.

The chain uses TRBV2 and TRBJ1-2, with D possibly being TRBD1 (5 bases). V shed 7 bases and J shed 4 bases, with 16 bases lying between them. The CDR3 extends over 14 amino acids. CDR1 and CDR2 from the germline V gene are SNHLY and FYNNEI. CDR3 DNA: TGTGCCAGCAATCGTGGGACTATTGGCTATGGCTACACCTTC. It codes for CASNRGTIGYGYTF.

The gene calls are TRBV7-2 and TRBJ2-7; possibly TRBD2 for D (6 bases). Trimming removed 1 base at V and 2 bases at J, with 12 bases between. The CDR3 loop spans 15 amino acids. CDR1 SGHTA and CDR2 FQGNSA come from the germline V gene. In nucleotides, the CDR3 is TGTGCCAGCAGCTTAGGAGAGCGGGTCCCCTACGAGCAGTACTTC. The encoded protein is CASSLGERVPYEQYF.

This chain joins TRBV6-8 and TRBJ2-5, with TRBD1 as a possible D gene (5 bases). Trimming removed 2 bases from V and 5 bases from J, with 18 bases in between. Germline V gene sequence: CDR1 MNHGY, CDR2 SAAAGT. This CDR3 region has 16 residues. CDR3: CASSYPSQKTGETQYF. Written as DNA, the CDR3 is TGTGCCAGCAGTTACCCGTCCCAGAAAACAGGTGAGACCCAGTACTTC.

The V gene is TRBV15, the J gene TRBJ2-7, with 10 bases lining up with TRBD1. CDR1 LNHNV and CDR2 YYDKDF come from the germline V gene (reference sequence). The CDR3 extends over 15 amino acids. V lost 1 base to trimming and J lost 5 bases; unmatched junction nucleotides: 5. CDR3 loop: CATSRAGTGEDEQYF. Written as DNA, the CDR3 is TGTGCCACCAGCAGAGCAGGGACAGGGGAAGACGAGCAGTACTTC.

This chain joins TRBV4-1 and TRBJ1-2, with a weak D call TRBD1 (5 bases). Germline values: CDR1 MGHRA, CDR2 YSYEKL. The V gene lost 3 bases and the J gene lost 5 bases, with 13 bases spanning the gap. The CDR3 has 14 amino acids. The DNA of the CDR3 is TGCGCCAGCAGCCAGACCAGGGTGTCGTATGGCTACACCTTC. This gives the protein CASSQTRVSYGYTF.

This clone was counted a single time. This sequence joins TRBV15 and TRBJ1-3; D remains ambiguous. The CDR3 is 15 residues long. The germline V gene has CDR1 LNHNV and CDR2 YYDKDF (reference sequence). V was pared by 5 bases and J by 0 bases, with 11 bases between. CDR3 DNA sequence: TGTGCCACCAGCCAGACTTTGAGCTCTGGAAACACCATATATTTT. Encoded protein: CATSQTLSSGNTIYF.

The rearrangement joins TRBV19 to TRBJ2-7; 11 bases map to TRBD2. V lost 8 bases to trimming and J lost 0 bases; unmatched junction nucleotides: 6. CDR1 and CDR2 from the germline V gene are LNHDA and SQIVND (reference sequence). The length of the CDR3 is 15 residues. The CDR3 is CASGLAGGRSYEQYF. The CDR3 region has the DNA TGTGCCAGTGGGCTAGCGGGGGGACGCTCCTACGAGCAGTACTTC.

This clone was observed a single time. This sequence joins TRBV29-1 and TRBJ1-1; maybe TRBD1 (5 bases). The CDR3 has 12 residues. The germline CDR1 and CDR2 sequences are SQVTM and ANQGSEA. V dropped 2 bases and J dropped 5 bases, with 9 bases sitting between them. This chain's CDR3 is CSVEKGQTEAFF. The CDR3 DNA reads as TGCAGCGTTGAAAAGGGGCAAACTGAAGCTTTCTTT.